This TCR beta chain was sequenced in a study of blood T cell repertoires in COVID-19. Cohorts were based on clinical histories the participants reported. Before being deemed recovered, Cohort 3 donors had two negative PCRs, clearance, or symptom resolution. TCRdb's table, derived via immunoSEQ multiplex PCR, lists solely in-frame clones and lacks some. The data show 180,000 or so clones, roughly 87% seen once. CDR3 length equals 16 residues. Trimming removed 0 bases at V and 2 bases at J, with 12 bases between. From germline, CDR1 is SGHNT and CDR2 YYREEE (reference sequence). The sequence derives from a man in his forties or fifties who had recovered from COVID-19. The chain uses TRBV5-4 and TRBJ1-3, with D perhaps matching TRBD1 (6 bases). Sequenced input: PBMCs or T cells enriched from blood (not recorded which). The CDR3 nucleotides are TGTGCCAGCAGCTTGGAAACAGGGCCTGCTGGAAACACCATATATTTT. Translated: CASSLETGPAGNTIYF.